The clone carrying this T cell receptor (beta chain) occurred a few times. The antigen is undetermined. The data belong to a study of cytomegalovirus exposure and HLA in healthy donors. Overall study results and limits: Researchers reported in a later analysis that a missense DCLRE1C variant was tied to TCR beta V- and J-gene trimming. Certain indistinguishable V segments, among them TRBV6-2 and TRBV6-3, were excluded. Sequence variants that were highly shared formed a cluster that was likely a sequencing artifact.

Germline assignment: CDR1 MNHNY and CDR2 SVGAGI (reference sequence). The CDR3 totals 16 residues. The V and J ends lost 6 bases and 0 bases, in that order; junction bases with no gene match: 8. Nominal health characterized the donors when sampled, though unrecorded immune exposures were likely. The PCR ran on 60 Vbeta and 13 Jbeta primers. Assay used: immunoSEQ multiplex PCR; TCRdb lists only in-frame clones, some missing. This sample has some 110,000 clones; approximately 9.4% occur once, and the top ten carry less than 4%. The TCR comes from a young man in good health and CMV-seronegative. Input material: PBMCs. The chain couples TRBV6-6 to TRBJ1-5, with TRBD1 matching 7 bases. The CDR3 bases are TGTGCCAGCAGGCATGGGACAGTTCATAGCAATCAGCCCCAGCATTTT. Translated, it gives CASRHGTVHSNQPQHF.